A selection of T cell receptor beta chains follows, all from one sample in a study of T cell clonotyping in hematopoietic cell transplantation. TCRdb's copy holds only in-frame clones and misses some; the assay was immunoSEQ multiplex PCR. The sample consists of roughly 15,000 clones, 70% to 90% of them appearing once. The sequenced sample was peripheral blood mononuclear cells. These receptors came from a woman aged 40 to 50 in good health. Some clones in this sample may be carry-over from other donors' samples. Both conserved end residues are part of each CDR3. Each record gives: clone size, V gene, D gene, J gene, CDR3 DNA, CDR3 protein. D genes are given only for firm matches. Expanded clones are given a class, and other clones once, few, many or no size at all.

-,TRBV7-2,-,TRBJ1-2,TGTGCCAGCAGCTTAGGTTGGACAGTAATTTATGGCTACACCTTC,CASSLGWTVIYGYTF
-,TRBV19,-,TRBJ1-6,TGTGCCAGCTCCTCGTTGCAAGATAATTCACCCCTCCACTTT,CASSSLQDNSPLHF
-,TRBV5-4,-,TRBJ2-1,TGTGCCAGCAACATGGAGGTATACAATGAGCAGTTCTTC,CASNMEVYNEQFF
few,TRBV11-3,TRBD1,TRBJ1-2,TGTGCCAGCAGCTCGGGACAGGGGGCTGGCTACACCTTC,CASSSGQGAGYTF
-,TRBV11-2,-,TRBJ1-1,TGTGCCAGCAGTGGACAGTCTAGCTTCGGGGCTTTCTTT,CASSGQSSFGAFF
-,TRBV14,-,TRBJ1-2,TGTGCCAGCAGCCAAACAGCTTCCTATGGCTACACCTTC,CASSQTASYGYTF
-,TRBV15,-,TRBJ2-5,TGTGCCACCAGCAGAGGAAGTAGCGAGACCCAGTACTTC,CATSRGSSETQYF
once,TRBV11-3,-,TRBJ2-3,TGTGCCAGCAGCTTCTCGGGGAGCGCGGGCACAGATACGCAGTATTTT,CASSFSGSAGTDTQYF
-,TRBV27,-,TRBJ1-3,TGTGCCAGCAGTTTATCGCAAGGAAACACCATATATTTT,CASSLSQGNTIYF
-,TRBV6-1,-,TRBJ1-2,TGTGCCAGCAGTGTGGACGGTCCGGGCTATGGCTACACCTTC,CASSVDGPGYGYTF
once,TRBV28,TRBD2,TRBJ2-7,TGTGCCACCACCGGGACTATAAACGCTCGGGAGCAGTACTTC,CATTGTINAREQYF
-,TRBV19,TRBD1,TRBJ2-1,TGTGCCAGTAGTATTGACCCAGGGGGCAGGGTTCGACGCGGCAATGAGCAGTTCTTC,CASSIDPGGRVRRGNEQFF
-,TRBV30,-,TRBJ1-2,TGTGCCTGGAGAGGAATCGCCTATGGCTACACCTTC,CAWRGIAYGYTF
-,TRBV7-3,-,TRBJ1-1,TGTGCCAGCAGCTTACACAGCCGGGCTGAAGCTTTCTTT,CASSLHSRAEAFF
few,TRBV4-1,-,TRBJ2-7,TGCGCCAGCAGCCAAGAGCGGCAGGGGATTTCCTACGAGCAGTACTTC,CASSQERQGISYEQYF
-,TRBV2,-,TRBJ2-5,TGTGCCAGCAGCGGGACTCCACCAATGACCCAGTACTTC,CASSGTPPMTQYF
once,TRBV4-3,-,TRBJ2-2,TGCGCCAGCAGCCAAGATGGTGGGAGCGACACCGGGGAGCTGTTTTTT,CASSQDGGSDTGELFF
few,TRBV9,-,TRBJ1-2,TGTGCCAGCCGGACCCGGGGGTCCGATGGCTACACCTTC,CASRTRGSDGYTF
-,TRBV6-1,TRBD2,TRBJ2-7,TGTGCCAGCAGTGAAGCGCCTAGCGGTTCCTACGAGCAGTACTTC,CASSEAPSGSYEQYF
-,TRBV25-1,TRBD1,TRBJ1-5,TGTGCCAGCAGACAGGGGGCGCAGCCCCAGCATTTT,CASRQGAQPQHF
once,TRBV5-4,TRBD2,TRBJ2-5,TGTGCCAGCAGCTTGGGTGTAGCGGGGTTCCAAGAGACCCAGTACTTC,CASSLGVAGFQETQYF
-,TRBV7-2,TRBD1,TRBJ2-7,TGTGCCAGCAGACACCTCACAGGGGATCGGCCCTACGAGCAGTACTTC,CASRHLTGDRPYEQYF
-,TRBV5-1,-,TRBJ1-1,TGCGCCACCAACGGACAGATGAACACTGAAGCTTTCTTT,CATNGQMNTEAFF
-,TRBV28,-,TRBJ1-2,TGTGCCATCCGACGGAGCGTAGACTATGGCTACACCTTC,CAIRRSVDYGYTF